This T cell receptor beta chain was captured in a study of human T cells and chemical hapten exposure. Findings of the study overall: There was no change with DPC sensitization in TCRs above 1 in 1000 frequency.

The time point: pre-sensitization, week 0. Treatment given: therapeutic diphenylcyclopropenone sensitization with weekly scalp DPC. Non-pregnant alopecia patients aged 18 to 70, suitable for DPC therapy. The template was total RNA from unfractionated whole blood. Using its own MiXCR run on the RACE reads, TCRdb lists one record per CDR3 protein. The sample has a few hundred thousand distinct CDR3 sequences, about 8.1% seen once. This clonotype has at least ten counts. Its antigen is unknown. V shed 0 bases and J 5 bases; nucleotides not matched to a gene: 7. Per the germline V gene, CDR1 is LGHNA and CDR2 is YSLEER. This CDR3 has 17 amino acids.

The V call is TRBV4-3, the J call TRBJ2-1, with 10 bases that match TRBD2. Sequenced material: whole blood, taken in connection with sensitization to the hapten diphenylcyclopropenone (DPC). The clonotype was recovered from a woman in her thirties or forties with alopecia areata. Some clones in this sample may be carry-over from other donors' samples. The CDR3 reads CASSQDPTSGIDNEQFF. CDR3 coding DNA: TGCGCCAGCAGCCAAGATCCTACTAGCGGGATAGACAATGAGCAGTTCTTC.